The next 8 T cell receptor beta chains were all read from a single sample in a study of OX40 agonist ivuxolimab in advanced cancers. Here immunoSEQ multiplex PCR was the method, and the copy in TCRdb shows in-frame clones only, minus some. The data hold 91,000 or so clones, with 85% to 90% observed a single time. The material sequenced was CD4+ or CD8+ T cells sorted from blood, taken in a trial of the OX40 agonist ivuxolimab. Source of these receptors: an adult with an advanced solid tumor such as melanoma, head and neck, liver or kidney cancer.

This chain connects TRBV5-6 to TRBJ1-5, with 7 bases lining up with TRBD1. This CDR3 is built from 16 residues. V was clipped by 1 base and J by 0 bases; unmatched bases: 4. Germline V CDR1 and CDR2: SGHDT, YYEEEE. In DNA, the CDR3 is TGTGCCAGCAGCTTGACAGGGGACTATAGCAATCAGCCCCAGCATTTT. Amino acids: CASSLTGDYSNQPQHF.

This sequence joins TRBV7-2 and TRBJ2-1; unclear D gene. Germline CDR1 is SGHTA and CDR2 is FQGNSA. The CDR3 has 15 amino acids. Trimming removed 0 bases from V and 5 bases from J, with 11 bases in between. The CDR3: CASSLALDGHNEQFF. The CDR3 DNA sequence: TGTGCCAGCAGCTTAGCCCTGGACGGGCACAATGAGCAGTTCTTC.

This chain connects TRBV6-6 to TRBJ1-3; no definite D call. V gave up 9 bases and J gave up 0 bases, with 9 bases separating them. The CDR3 loop spans 13 amino acids. The germline CDR1 and CDR2 sequences are MNHNY and SVGAGI (reference sequence). CDR3 region: CASSWSSGNTIYF. The CDR3 nucleotides read TGTGCCAGTTCTTGGAGCTCTGGAAACACCATATATTTT.

CDR3 region: CASGTGEAFF. The CDR3 DNA sequence: TGTGCCAGCGGAACGGGTGAAGCTTTCTTT. The chain is built from TRBV28 and TRBJ1-1, with D uncertain. The V gene lost 8 bases and the J gene lost 7 bases, with 8 bases spanning the gap. The germline V gene has CDR1 MDHEN and CDR2 SYDVKM. This CDR3 is 10 amino acids long.

This CDR3 is CSAENNEQFF. CDR3 in DNA: TGCAGTGCTGAGAACAATGAGCAGTTCTTC. The chain joins TRBV20-1 to TRBJ2-1; no reliable D call. Trimming cost V 5 bases and J 5 bases, with 4 bases left between them. The germline V gene has CDR1 DFQATT and CDR2 SNEGSKA (reference sequence). The CDR3 contains 10 residues.

This clone was counted once. The V and J genes are TRBV6-1 and TRBJ2-1; the match to TRBD2 covers 12 bases. The CDR3 sequence is 14 residues long. The germline gives CDR1 MNHNS, CDR2 SASEGT. Trimming cost V 7 bases and J 4 bases; bases outside gene matches: 2. In DNA, the CDR3 is TGTGCCAGCACCACTAGCGGGGGGTACAATGAGCAGTTCTTC. It is translated as CASTTSGGYNEQFF.

This sequence joins TRBV5-1 and TRBJ2-1; D remains ambiguous. V lost 1 base and J lost 5, with 10 bases in between. CDR1 and CDR2 (germline): SGHRS, YFSETQ. This CDR3 is built from 14 residues. Here the CDR3 DNA reads TGCGCCAGCAGCTTGACGGCGGCGAACAATGAGCAGTTCTTC. Protein: CASSLTAANNEQFF.

V gene TRBV7-9 combines with J gene TRBJ2-7; no clear D gene. V lost 1 base to trimming and J lost 5 bases, with 3 bases between them. Looked up from germline, CDR1 is SEHNR and CDR2 is FQNEAQ (reference sequence). CDR3 size: 11 residues. CDR3: CASSLGNEQYF. CDR3 sequence (DNA): TGTGCCAGCAGCTTAGGGAACGAGCAGTACTTC.